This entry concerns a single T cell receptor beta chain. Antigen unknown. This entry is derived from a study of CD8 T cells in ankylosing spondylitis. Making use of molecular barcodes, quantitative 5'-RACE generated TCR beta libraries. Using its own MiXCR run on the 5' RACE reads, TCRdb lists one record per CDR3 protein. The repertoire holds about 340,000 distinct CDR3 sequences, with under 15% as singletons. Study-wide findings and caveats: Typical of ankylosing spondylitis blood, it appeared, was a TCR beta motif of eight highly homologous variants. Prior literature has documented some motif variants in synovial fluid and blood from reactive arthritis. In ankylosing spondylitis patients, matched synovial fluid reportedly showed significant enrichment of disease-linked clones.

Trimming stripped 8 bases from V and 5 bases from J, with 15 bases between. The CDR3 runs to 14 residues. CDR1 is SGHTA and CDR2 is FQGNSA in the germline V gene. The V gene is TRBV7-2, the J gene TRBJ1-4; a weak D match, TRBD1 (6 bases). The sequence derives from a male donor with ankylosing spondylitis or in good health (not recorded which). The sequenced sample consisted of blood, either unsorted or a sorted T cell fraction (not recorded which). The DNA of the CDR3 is TGTGCCAGCCGGGAGACAGGACTGAATGAAAAACTGTTTTTT. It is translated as CASRETGLNEKLFF.